This is a list of T cell receptor beta chains from one sample in a study of cytomegalovirus exposure and HLA in healthy donors. Some clones are missing from TCRdb's copy, which holds only in-frame ones; the method was immunoSEQ multiplex PCR. The sample contains around 50,000 clones, about 78% of which appear only once. The source material was PBMCs. These receptors were collected from a man under 40 in good health and CMV-seropositive. CDR3s include the opening cysteine and the closing phenylalanine or tryptophan. The D gene is left open where the match is weak. Some rows mark clone size as missing; the rest say once, few, many or name a class of expanded clone.

v_gene	j_gene	d_gene	abundance	CDR3nt	CDR3aa
TRBV2	TRBJ1-1	-	-	TGTGCCAGCAGTGAGGAAGGGGTTCGGAACACTGAAGCTTTCTTT	CASSEEGVRNTEAFF
TRBV6-1	TRBJ2-7	TRBD1	-	TGTGCCAGCAGTGAGGAAAAAGACAGGGTATACGAGCAGTACTTC	CASSEEKDRVYEQYF
TRBV28	TRBJ2-6	-	-	TGTGCCAGCAGATTGTCGGCCGTAACAGGTGCCGGGGCCAACGTCCTGACTTTC	CASRLSAVTGAGANVLTF
TRBV7-9	TRBJ1-5	-	-	TGTGCCAGCAGCTTTGAACGGCAGCCCCAGCATTTT	CASSFERQPQHF
TRBV7-9	TRBJ2-4	TRBD2	-	TGTTCCAGCATGGGGACTATTAAAAACATTCAGTACTTC	CSSMGTIKNIQYF
TRBV2	TRBJ1-5	-	few	TGTGCCAGCAGTCCCTCACGGGGGATGAGCAATCAGCCCCAGCATTTT	CASSPSRGMSNQPQHF
TRBV13	TRBJ2-3	TRBD2	once	TGTGCCAGCAGCCCCTTTACTAGCGGGGGGTTTTCTAGCACAGATACGCAGTATTTT	CASSPFTSGGFSSTDTQYF
TRBV5-1	TRBJ1-4	TRBD1	-	TGCGCCAGCAGCTTCCGGACAGGACAAGAAAAACTGTTTTTT	CASSFRTGQEKLFF
TRBV10-1	TRBJ2-3	-	once	TGCGCCACCTCCCTTCGCGGGATTATAGATACGCAGTATTTT	CATSLRGIIDTQYF
TRBV6-6	TRBJ1-1	-	once	TGTGCCAGCAGTTACTCGGGGGGTAACACTGAAGCTTTCTTT	CASSYSGGNTEAFF
TRBV5-1	TRBJ2-7	TRBD1	few	TGCGCCAGCAGCTTGGTTGGTGTGGGACAGGGTGCCTACGAGCAGTACTTC	CASSLVGVGQGAYEQYF
TRBV5-4	TRBJ2-6	TRBD1	-	TGTGCCAGCAGTCAGGGGACAGGGGCGGCTGGGGCCAACGTCCTGACTTTC	CASSQGTGAAGANVLTF
TRBV19	TRBJ2-5	-	once	TGTGCCAGTAGCAACAGAGAGACCCAGTACTTC	CASSNRETQYF
TRBV19	TRBJ2-7	TRBD1	once	TGTGCCAGTAGTATAGACGGGGACAGGGGAAAGCAGTACTTC	CASSIDGDRGKQYF
TRBV6-1	TRBJ2-1	TRBD2	once	TGTGCCAGCAGTGGGGAGACTAGCGGGGGGAAGTTCTTC	CASSGETSGGKFF
TRBV9	TRBJ2-5	TRBD1	-	TGTGCCAGCAGCCTAGGACAGGGTTGGGAGACCCAGTACTTC	CASSLGQGWETQYF
TRBV10-3	TRBJ2-3	-	-	TGTGCCATCAGTGAGTCCATACTGAGCACAGATACGCAGTATTTT	CAISESILSTDTQYF
TRBV13	TRBJ2-5	TRBD2	few	TGTGCCAGCAGCCCGGATCCGAGCGGGGGAACGCAAGAGACCCAGTACTTC	CASSPDPSGGTQETQYF
TRBV7-9	TRBJ1-1	-	-	TGTGCCAGCAGCTTAGAGGCAGGAGGCACTGAAGCTTTCTTT	CASSLEAGGTEAFF
TRBV6-4	TRBJ2-2	TRBD2	few	TGTGCCAGCAGACTAGCGGGGGACACCGGGGAGCTGTTTTTT	CASRLAGDTGELFF
TRBV11-1	TRBJ1-1	-	-	TGTGCCAGCAGCTTAGCCCAGATGAACACTGAAGCTTTCTTT	CASSLAQMNTEAFF
TRBV10-2	TRBJ1-5	TRBD1	-	TGCGCCAGCGGGGAATCGGGACAGCACGTACAGCCCCAGCATTTT	CASGESGQHVQPQHF
TRBV2	TRBJ1-4	TRBD1	-	TGTGCCAGCAGTTTACAGGGGGCGAATGTTGTTGAAAAACTGTTTTTT	CASSLQGANVVEKLFF
TRBV5-8	TRBJ2-2	-	-	TGTGCCAGCAGCTCAGGACACACGAACACCGGGGAGCTGTTTTTT	CASSSGHTNTGELFF
TRBV27	TRBJ1-4	-	-	TGTGCCAGCAGTTCCATTACAGCTCCTAATGAAAAACTGTTTTTT	CASSSITAPNEKLFF
TRBV15	TRBJ2-3	TRBD1	-	TGTGCCACCAGCAGAGATCCTTCTACAGGGGTCCGCACAGATACGCAGTATTTT	CATSRDPSTGVRTDTQYF
TRBV4-1	TRBJ1-1	-	-	TGCGCCAGCAGCCACGCCACAGGGTGGGACACTGAAGCTTTCTTT	CASSHATGWDTEAFF
TRBV9	TRBJ2-1	TRBD2	-	TGTGCCAGCAGCGTAGCTACGACGGGGGGGCCGAATGAGCAGTTCTTC	CASSVATTGGPNEQFF
TRBV5-1	TRBJ1-6	-	-	TGCGCCAGCAGCTTGGTCCCAGGGAGGTTCTATAATTCACCCCTCCACTTT	CASSLVPGRFYNSPLHF
TRBV11-2	TRBJ1-1	-	-	TGTGCCAGCAGCTTTCAGGGTTGGACTGAAGCTTTCTTT	CASSFQGWTEAFF
TRBV2	TRBJ1-2	-	-	TGTGCCAGCAGCGGGGACTATGGCTACACCTTC	CASSGDYGYTF
TRBV7-2	TRBJ2-1	-	-	TGTGCCAGCAGCTTAGGCGCGGGATTATACAATGAGCAGTTCTTC	CASSLGAGLYNEQFF